This is a list of T cell receptor beta chains from one sample in a study of OX40 agonist ivuxolimab in advanced cancers. Clones were sequenced by immunoSEQ multiplex PCR, and TCRdb holds only the in-frame ones, with some missing. Found here are more than 55,000 clones, nearly 95% of them singletons; the top ten hold around an eighth. This material consisted of CD4+ or CD8+ T cells sorted from blood, taken in a trial of the OX40 agonist ivuxolimab. The receptors were sampled from an adult with an advanced solid tumor such as melanoma, head and neck, liver or kidney cancer. The CDR3 runs from the conserved cysteine through the conserved F or W. D genes are given only for firm matches.

cdr3_length	v_call	d_call	j_call	cdr3_aa	cdr3_nt
17	TRBV12-5	TRBD2	TRBJ2-5	CASGLVKTGSGVETQYF	TGTGCTAGTGGTTTGGTTAAGACCGGGAGCGGGGTGGAGACCCAGTACTTC
15	TRBV19	TRBD2	TRBJ2-3	CASSPGTSGADTQYF	TGTGCCAGTAGTCCCGGGACTAGCGGAGCAGATACGCAGTATTTT
11	TRBV6-5	NA	TRBJ2-7	CASSYSTEQYF	TGTGCCAGCAGTTACTCGACTGAGCAGTACTTC
19	TRBV4-1	NA	TRBJ1-1	CASSQDRREDTFMNTEAFF	TGCGCCAGCAGCCAAGATAGGCGTGAGGACACCTTCATGAACACTGAAGCTTTCTTT
15	TRBV4-1	NA	TRBJ2-7	CASSQEPPEAYEQYF	TGCGCCAGCAGCCAAGAACCACCAGAAGCGTACGAGCAGTACTTC
12	TRBV5-1	NA	TRBJ2-1	CASSLAVDEQFF	TGCGCCAGCAGCTTGGCCGTAGATGAGCAGTTCTTC
17	TRBV28	TRBD2	TRBJ2-5	CASSPGLAVVFQETQYF	TGTGCCAGCAGCCCCGGACTAGCGGTCGTATTCCAAGAGACCCAGTACTTC
16	TRBV13	NA	TRBJ2-2	CASRCVNRTNTGELFF	TGTGCCAGCAGATGTGTTAACAGGACGAACACCGGGGAGCTGTTTTTT
15	TRBV19	TRBD1	TRBJ2-7	CASSTLTGGIDEQYF	TGTGCCAGTAGTACCCTGACAGGGGGAATCGACGAGCAGTACTTC
13	TRBV6-1	TRBD1	TRBJ2-1	CASMDRYYNEQFF	TGTGCCAGCATGGACAGGTACTACAATGAGCAGTTCTTC
14	TRBV11-3	NA	TRBJ2-5	CASSEGQELETQYF	TGTGCCAGCAGCGAGGGGCAGGAGTTAGAGACCCAGTACTTC
14	TRBV11-2	NA	TRBJ1-2	CASSLVIWAGDYTF	TGTGCCAGCAGCTTGGTCATTTGGGCAGGGGACTACACCTTC
15	TRBV7-9	TRBD1	TRBJ2-2	CASRGDRTTGGELFF	TGTGCCAGCAGGGGGGACAGGACAACGGGCGGGGAGCTGTTTTTT
13	TRBV10-3	TRBD1	TRBJ1-2	CAISEDRGHGYTF	TGTGCCATCAGTGAAGACAGGGGGCACGGCTACACCTTC
16	TRBV9	NA	TRBJ2-3	CASSTPTSSHTDTQYF	TGTGCCAGCAGCACCCCTACTAGCAGTCACACAGATACGCAGTATTTT
12	TRBV5-6	NA	TRBJ2-4	CASSLAGNIQYF	TGTGCCAGCAGCTTGGCGGGGAACATTCAGTACTTC
17	TRBV4-3	NA	TRBJ1-6	CASSQDRETLYNSPLHF	TGCGCCAGCAGCCAAGACAGGGAGACTCTCTATAATTCACCCCTCCACTTT
14	TRBV19	NA	TRBJ2-3	CASSLSINTDTQYF	TGTGCCAGTAGTCTTTCGATCAACACAGATACGCAGTATTTT
16	TRBV6-5	TRBD2	TRBJ2-3	CVSSYTGGPSTDTQYF	TGTGTCAGCAGTTACACGGGGGGGCCATCCACAGATACGCAGTATTTT